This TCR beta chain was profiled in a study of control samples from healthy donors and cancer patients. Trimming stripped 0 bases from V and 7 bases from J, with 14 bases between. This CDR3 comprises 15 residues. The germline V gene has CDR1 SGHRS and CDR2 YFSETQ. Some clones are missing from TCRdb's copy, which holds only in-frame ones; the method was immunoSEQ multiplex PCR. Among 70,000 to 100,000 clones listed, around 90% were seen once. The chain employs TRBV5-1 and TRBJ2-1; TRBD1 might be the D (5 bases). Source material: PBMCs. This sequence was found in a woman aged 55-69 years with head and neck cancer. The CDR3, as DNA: TGCGCCAGCAGCTTGGACCATGGGGCAGGAAATGAGCAGTTCTTC. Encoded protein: CASSLDHGAGNEQFF. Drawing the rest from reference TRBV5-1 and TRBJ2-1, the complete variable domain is KAGVTQTPRYLIKTRGQQVTLSCSPISGHRSVSWYQQTPGQGLQFLFEYFSETQRNKGNFPGRFSGRQFSNSRSEMNVSTLELGDSALYLCASSLDHGAGNEQFFGPGTRLTVL.